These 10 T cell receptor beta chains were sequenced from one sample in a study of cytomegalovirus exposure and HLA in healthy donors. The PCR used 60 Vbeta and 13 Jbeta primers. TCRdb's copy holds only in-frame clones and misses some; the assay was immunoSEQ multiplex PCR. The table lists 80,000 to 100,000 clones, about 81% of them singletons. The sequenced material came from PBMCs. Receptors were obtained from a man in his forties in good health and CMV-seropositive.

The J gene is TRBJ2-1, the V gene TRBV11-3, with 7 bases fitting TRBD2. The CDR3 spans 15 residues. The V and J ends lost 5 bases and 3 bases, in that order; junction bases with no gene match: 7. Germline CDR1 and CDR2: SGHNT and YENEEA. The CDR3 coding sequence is TGTGCCAGCAGCCAGCGGGGCCTGGGCTACAATGAGCAGTTCTTC. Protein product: CASSQRGLGYNEQFF. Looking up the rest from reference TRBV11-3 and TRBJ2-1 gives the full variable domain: EAGVVQSPRYKIIEKKQPVAFWCNPISGHNTLYWYLQNLGQGPELLIRYENEEAVDDSQLPKDRFSAERLKGVDSTLKIQPAELGDSAVYLCASSQRGLGYNEQFFGPGTRLTVL.

Here the CDR3 reads CAIFKPGGDYGYTF. The DNA for the CDR3 is TGTGCCATCTTTAAGCCCGGGGGGGACTATGGCTACACCTTC. The chain is built from TRBV10-3 and TRBJ1-2, with a weak D call TRBD1 (5 bases). In germline, CDR1 is ENHRY, CDR2 SYGVKD. The CDR3 is 14 residues long. With 8 bases removed from V and 3 bases from J, the gap between germline ends came to 16 bases.

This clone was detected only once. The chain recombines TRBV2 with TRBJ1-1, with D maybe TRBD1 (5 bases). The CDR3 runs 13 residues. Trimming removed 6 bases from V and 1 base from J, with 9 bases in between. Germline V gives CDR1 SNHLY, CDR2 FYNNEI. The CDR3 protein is CASRRTGNTEAFF. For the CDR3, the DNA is TGTGCCAGCAGACGAACAGGGAACACTGAAGCTTTCTTT. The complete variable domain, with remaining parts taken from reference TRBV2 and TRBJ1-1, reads EPEVTQTPSHQVTQMGQEVILRCVPISNHLYFYWYRQILGQKVEFLVSFYNNEISEKSEIFDDQFSVERPDGSNFTLKIRSTKLEDSAMYFCASRRTGNTEAFFGQGTRLTVV.

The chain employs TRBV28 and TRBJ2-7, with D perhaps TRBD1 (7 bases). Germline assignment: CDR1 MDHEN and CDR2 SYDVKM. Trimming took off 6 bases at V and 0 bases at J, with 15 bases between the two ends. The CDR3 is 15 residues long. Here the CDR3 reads CASSETGRSSYEQYF. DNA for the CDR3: TGTGCCAGCAGCGAGACAGGGAGGTCCTCCTACGAGCAGTACTTC.

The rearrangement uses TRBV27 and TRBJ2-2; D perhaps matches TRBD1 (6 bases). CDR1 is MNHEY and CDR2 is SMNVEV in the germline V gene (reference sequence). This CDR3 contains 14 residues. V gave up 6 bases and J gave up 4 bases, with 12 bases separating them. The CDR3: CASRPGAITGELFF. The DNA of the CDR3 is TGTGCCAGCAGGCCAGGGGCGATCACCGGGGAGCTGTTTTTT.

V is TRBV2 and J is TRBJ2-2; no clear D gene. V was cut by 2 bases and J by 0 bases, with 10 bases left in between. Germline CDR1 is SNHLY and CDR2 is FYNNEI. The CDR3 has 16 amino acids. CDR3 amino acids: CASSETDTSNTGELFF. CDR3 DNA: TGTGCCAGCAGTGAAACCGACACTTCGAACACCGGGGAGCTGTTTTTT.

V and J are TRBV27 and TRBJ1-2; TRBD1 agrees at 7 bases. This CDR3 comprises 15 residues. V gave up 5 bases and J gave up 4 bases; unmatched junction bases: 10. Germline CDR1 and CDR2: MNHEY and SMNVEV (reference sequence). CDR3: CASSPRTGNSYGYTF. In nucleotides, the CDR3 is TGTGCCAGCAGTCCCCGGACAGGAAATAGCTATGGCTACACCTTC.

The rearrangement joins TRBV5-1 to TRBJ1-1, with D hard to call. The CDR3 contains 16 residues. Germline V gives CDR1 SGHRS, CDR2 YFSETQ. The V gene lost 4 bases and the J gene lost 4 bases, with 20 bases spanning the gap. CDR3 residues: CASSPLRQTPGTEAFF. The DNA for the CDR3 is TGCGCCAGCAGCCCACTCCGTCAGACGCCGGGCACTGAAGCTTTCTTT.

The CDR3 nucleotides read TGTGCCAGCAGCCAGGGGGCCATAACCGAGCAGTACTTC. Residues: CASSQGAITEQYF. The chain recombines TRBV14 with TRBJ2-7; the D gene is possibly TRBD1 (6 bases). V was clipped by 3 bases and J by 6 bases, with 12 bases between them. The CDR3 runs to 13 residues. Germline lookup yields CDR1 SGHDN and CDR2 FVKESK. The complete variable domain, with remaining parts taken from reference TRBV14 and TRBJ2-7, reads EAGVTQFPSHSVIEKGQTVTLRCDPISGHDNLYWYRRVMGKEIKFLLHFVKESKQDESGMPNNRFLAERTGGTYSTLKVQPAELEDSGVYFCASSQGAITEQYFGPGTRLTVT.

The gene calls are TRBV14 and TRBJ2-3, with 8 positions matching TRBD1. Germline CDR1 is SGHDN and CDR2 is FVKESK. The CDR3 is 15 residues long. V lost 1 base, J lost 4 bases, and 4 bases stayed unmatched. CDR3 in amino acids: CASSQGDRGPDTQYF. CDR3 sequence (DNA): TGTGCCAGCAGCCAAGGAGACAGGGGTCCAGATACGCAGTATTTT.